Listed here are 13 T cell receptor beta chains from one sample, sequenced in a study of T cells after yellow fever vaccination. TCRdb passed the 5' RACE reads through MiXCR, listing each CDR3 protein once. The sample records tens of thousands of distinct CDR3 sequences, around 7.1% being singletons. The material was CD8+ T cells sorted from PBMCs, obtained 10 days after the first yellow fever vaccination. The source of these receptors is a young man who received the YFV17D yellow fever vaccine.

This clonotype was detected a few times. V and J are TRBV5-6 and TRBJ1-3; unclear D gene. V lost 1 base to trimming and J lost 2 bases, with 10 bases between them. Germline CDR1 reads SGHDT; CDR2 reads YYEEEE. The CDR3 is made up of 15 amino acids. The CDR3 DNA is TGTGCCAGCAGCTTGTTATGGGAAGCTGGAAACACCATATATTTT. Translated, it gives CASSLLWEAGNTIYF.

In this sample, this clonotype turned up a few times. The CDR3 is CASSQDTNQPQHF. CDR3 bases: TGTGCCAGCAGCCAAGATACCAATCAGCCCCAGCATTTT. V and J are TRBV3-1 and TRBJ1-5; D is undetermined. The V gene lost 0 bases and the J gene lost 3 bases, with 3 bases spanning the gap. Germline CDR1 LGHDT, CDR2 YNNKEL (reference sequence). The length of the CDR3 is 13 residues.

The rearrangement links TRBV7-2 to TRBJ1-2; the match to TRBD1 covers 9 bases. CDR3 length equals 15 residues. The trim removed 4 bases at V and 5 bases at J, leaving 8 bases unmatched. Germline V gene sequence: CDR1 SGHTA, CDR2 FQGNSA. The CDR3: CASSSPSDRGYGYTF. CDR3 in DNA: TGTGCCAGCAGCTCCCCTTCGGACAGGGGTTATGGCTACACCTTC.

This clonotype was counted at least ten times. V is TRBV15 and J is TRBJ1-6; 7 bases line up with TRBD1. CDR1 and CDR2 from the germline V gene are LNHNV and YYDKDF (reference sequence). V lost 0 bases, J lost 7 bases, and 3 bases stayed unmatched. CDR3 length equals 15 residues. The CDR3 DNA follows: TGTGCCACCAGCAGAGAGGACAGGATGAATTCACCCCTCCACTTT. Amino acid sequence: CATSREDRMNSPLHF.

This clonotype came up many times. CDR3 in amino acids: CASSGLAGGPDTQYF. In nucleotides, the CDR3 is TGTGCCAGCAGTGGACTAGCGGGGGGGCCAGATACGCAGTATTTT. The J gene is TRBJ2-3, the V gene TRBV6-1; 14 bases fit TRBD2. The ends lost 4 bases at V and 4 bases at J; junction bases unmatched: 1. Looked up from germline, CDR1 is MNHNS and CDR2 is SASEGT. The CDR3 spans 15 residues.

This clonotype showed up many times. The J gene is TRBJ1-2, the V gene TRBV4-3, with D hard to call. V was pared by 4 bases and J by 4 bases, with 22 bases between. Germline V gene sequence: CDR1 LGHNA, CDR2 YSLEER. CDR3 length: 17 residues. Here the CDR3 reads CASSPSRSPGVVYGYTF. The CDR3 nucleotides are TGCGCCAGCAGCCCTAGCAGGTCGCCTGGTGTGGTCTATGGCTACACCTTC.

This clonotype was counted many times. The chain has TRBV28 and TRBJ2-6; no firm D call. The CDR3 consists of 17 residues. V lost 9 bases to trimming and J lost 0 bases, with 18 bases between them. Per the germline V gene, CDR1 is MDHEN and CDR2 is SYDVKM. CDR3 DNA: TGTGCCAGTGAAAGTGGGCGTGACCGCTCTGGGGCCAACGTCCTGACTTTC. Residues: CASESGRDRSGANVLTF. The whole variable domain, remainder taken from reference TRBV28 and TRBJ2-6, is DVKVTQSSRYLVKRTGEKVFLECVQDMDHENMFWYRQDPGLGLRLIYFSYDVKMKEKGDIPEGYSVSREKKERFSLILESASTNQTSMYLCASESGRDRSGANVLTFGAGSRLTVL.

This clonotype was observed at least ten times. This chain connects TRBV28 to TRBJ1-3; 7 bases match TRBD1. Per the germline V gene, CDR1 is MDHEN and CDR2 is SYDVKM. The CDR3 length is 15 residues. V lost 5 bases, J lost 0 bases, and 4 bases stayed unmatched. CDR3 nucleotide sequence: TGTGCCAGCAGTGCGGACAGGTACTCTGGAAACACCATATATTTT. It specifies CASSADRYSGNTIYF.

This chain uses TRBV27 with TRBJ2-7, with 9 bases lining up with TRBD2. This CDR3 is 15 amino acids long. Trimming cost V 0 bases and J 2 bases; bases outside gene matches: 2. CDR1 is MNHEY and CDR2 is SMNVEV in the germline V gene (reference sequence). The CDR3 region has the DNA TGTGCCAGCAGTTTATCCGGCGGGGGGGCCTACGAGCAGTACTTC. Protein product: CASSLSGGGAYEQYF.

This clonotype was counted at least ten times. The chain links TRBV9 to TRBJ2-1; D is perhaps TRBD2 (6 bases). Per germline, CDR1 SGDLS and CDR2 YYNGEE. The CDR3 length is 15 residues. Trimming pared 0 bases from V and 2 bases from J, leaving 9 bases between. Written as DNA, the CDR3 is TGTGCCAGCAGCGTAGACCCGGGAGCCTACAATGAGCAGTTCTTC. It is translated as CASSVDPGAYNEQFF. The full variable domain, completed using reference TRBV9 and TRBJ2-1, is DSGVTQTPKHLITATGQRVTLRCSPRSGDLSVYWYQQSLDQGLQFLIQYYNGEERAKGNILERFSAQQFPDLHSELNLSSLELGDSALYFCASSVDPGAYNEQFFGPGTRLTVL.

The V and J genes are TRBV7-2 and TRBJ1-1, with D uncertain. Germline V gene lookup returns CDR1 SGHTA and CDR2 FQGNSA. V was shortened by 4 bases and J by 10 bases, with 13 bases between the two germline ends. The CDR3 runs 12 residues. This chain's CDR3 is CASSSALERAFF. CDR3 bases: TGTGCCAGCAGCTCCGCCCTTGAACGAGCTTTCTTT.

DNA of the CDR3: TGTGCCAGCAGTTTGTCATCCGGGACACCGCAAGAGACCCAGTACTTC. Translating gives CASSLSSGTPQETQYF. This chain joins TRBV6-5 and TRBJ2-5; possible D gene TRBD1, 6 bases. The CDR3 contains 16 residues. Germline CDR1 and CDR2: MNHEY and SVGAGI. The V and J ends lost 4 bases and 2 bases respectively, with 17 bases between them.

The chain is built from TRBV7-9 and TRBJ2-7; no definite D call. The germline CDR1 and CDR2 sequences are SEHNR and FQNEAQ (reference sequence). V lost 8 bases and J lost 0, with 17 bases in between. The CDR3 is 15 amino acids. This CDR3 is CASQDQDYFSYEQYF. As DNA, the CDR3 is TGTGCCAGCCAAGATCAGGATTACTTCTCCTACGAGCAGTACTTC.